The 11 T cell receptor beta chains below come from one sample, sequenced in a study of response to subunit inactivated influenza vaccine. MiXCR, run by TCRdb on the RT-PCR reads, gives a single entry per CDR3 protein. The sample has approximately 480,000 distinct CDR3 sequences, 11% seen once; the top ten hold approximately 12%. This specimen consisted of PBMCs from blood, obtained 45 days after vaccination. The origin of the receptors is a man over 45 who received an inactivated influenza vaccine.

The genes are TRBV18 and TRBJ2-1, with D maybe TRBD1 (5 bases). The CDR3 extends over 13 amino acids. Germline CDR1 KGHSH, CDR2 LQKENI. V lost 3 bases and J lost 6, with 9 bases in between. CDR3 protein: CASSPAGRNEQFF. In nucleotides, the CDR3 is TGTGCCAGCTCACCGGCAGGGCGCAATGAGCAGTTCTTC.

This clonotype has only a few counts. The chain has TRBV7-2 and TRBJ2-5; 10 bases map to TRBD2. Germline CDR1 SGHTA, CDR2 FQGNSA. J lost 5 bases, V lost 4 bases, and 7 bases had no gene match. This CDR3 spans 15 amino acids. DNA of the CDR3: TGTGCCAGCAGCTGGATAGCGGGGGGCAAGGAGACCCAGTACTTC. It is translated as CASSWIAGGKETQYF.

This clonotype appeared a few times. The chain uses TRBV24-1 and TRBJ2-7; unclear D gene. V was clipped by 5 bases and J by 5 bases, with 12 bases between them. The CDR3 sequence is 13 residues long. CDR1 is KGHDR, CDR2 SFDVKD, per germline. The CDR3 sequence: CATSGPPRDEQYF. The DNA for the CDR3 is TGTGCCACCAGTGGACCCCCCCGGGACGAGCAGTACTTC.

V gene TRBV7-9 combines with J gene TRBJ2-1, with 9 bases identical to TRBD2. J gave up 4 bases and V 8 bases, and 12 bases lay outside the gene matches. The CDR3 is made up of 16 amino acids. Per the germline V gene, CDR1 is SEHNR and CDR2 is FQNEAQ (reference sequence). The DNA for the CDR3 is TGTGCCAGCCTGGCACATAGCGGGAGTTTATACAATGAGCAGTTCTTC. Translating it yields CASLAHSGSLYNEQFF.

This clonotype was seen at least ten times. The V call is TRBV12-3 or TRBV12-4, the J call TRBJ2-1; possibly TRBD2 for D (7 bases). Trimming took 2 bases from V and 4 from J, leaving 30 bases between them. This CDR3 is 21 amino acids long. The CDR3 loop reads CASSLSVRPRFGGASYNEQFF. In DNA, the CDR3 is TGTGCCAGCAGTTTATCGGTACGCCCCCGGTTTGGGGGGGCGAGTTACAATGAGCAGTTCTTC.

The V gene is TRBV7-9, the J gene TRBJ2-7; TRBD1 aligns across 11 bases. Losses at the gene ends were 1 base for V and 4 bases for J; bases not matched to a gene: 6. CDR1 SEHNR and CDR2 FQNEAQ come from the germline V gene (reference sequence). The CDR3 is 16 amino acids. The CDR3 coding sequence is TGTGCCAGCAGCTTAGGGACAGGGGGCGGCGTGTACGAGCAGTACTTC. Protein: CASSLGTGGGVYEQYF.

The chain joins TRBV6-1 to TRBJ2-1; D ambiguous. Per the germline V gene, CDR1 is MNHNS and CDR2 is SASEGT. The V gene lost 6 bases and the J gene lost 6 bases, with 15 bases spanning the gap. This CDR3 comprises 14 residues. CDR3 residues: CASSWELSLNEQFF. The CDR3 bases are TGTGCCAGCAGCTGGGAACTCAGCCTCAATGAGCAGTTCTTC.

Ten or more counts support this clonotype. This chain links TRBV24-1 with TRBJ1-1; weak D call: TRBD1 (6 bases). Germline V lookup: CDR1 KGHDR, CDR2 SFDVKD. V was shortened by 5 bases and J by 4 bases, with 16 bases between the two germline ends. The CDR3 has 15 amino acids. CDR3 nucleotides: TGTGCCACCAGTGTGGGGGGGGCAACGGGCACTGAAGCTTTCTTT. It translates to CATSVGGATGTEAFF.

A few counts support this clonotype. This chain links TRBV10-3 with TRBJ2-7, with D hard to call. The V end lost 3 bases, the J end lost 3 bases, and 12 bases lay between the germline ends. CDR1 ENHRY and CDR2 SYGVKD come from the germline V gene. The length of the CDR3 is 14 residues. CDR3 DNA sequence: TGTGCCATCAGTGAAAAACCAACCGTCTACGAGCAGTACTTC. As protein: CAISEKPTVYEQYF.

This clonotype was seen many times. The V call is TRBV6-2 or TRBV6-3, the J call TRBJ1-3; D gene uncertain. Germline-derived CDR1 and CDR2 are MNHEY and SVGEGT. V was pared by 6 bases and J by 0 bases, with 6 bases between. The CDR3 has 13 residues. CDR3 amino acids: CASRRPSGNTIYF. In DNA, the CDR3 is TGTGCCAGCAGGCGACCCTCTGGAAACACCATATATTTT.

This clonotype was seen only a few times. The chain recombines TRBV11-2 with TRBJ2-5, with D unclear. Trimming removed 1 base from V and 3 bases from J, with 9 bases in between. The length of the CDR3 is 14 residues. CDR1 and CDR2 (germline): SGHAT, FQNNGV. CDR3 nucleotides: TGTGCCAGCAGCTTAGGCCAGCAAAAAGAGACCCAGTACTTC. Its translation is CASSLGQQKETQYF.